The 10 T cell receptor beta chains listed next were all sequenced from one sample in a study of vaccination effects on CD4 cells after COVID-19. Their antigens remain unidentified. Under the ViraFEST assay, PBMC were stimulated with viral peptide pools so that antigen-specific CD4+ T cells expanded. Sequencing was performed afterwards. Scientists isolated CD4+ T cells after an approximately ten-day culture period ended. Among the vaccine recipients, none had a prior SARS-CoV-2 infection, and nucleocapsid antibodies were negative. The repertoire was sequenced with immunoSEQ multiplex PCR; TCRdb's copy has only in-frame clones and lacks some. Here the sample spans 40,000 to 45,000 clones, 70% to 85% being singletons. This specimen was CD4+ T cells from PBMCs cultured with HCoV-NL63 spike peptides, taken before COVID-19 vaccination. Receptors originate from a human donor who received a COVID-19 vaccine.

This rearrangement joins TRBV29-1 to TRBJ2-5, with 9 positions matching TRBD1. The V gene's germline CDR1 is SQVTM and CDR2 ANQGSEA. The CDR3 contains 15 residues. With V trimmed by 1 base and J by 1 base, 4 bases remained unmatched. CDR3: CSVEGAGQGQETQYF. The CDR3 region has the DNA TGCAGCGTTGAAGGGGCGGGACAGGGCCAAGAGACCCAGTACTTC.

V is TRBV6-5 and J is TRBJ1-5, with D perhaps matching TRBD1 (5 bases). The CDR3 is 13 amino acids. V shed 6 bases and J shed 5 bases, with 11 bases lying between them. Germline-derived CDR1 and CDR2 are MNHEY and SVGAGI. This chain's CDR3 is CASSPGGDQPQHF. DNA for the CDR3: TGTGCCAGCAGCCCCGGGGGGGATCAGCCCCAGCATTTT.

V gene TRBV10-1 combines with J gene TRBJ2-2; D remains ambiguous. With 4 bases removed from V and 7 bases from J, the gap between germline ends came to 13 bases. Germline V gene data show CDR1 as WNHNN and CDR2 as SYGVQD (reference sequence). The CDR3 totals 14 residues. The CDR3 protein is CASSVSVGSGELFF. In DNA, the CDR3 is TGCGCCAGCAGTGTGTCGGTTGGCAGCGGGGAGCTGTTTTTT.

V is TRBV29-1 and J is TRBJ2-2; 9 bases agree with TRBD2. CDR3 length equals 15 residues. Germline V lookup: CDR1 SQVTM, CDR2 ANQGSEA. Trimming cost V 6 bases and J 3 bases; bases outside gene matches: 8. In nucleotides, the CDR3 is TGCAGCGTGGAGAGGCGGGGGGGCCACACCGGGGAGCTGTTTTTT. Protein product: CSVERRGGHTGELFF.

The DNA for the CDR3 is TGTGCCAGCAGCTTAGGAAGCGCTGCCTACAATGAGCAGTTCTTC. Translated: CASSLGSAAYNEQFF. This chain uses TRBV7-2 with TRBJ2-1; the D is unclear. There are 15 residues in the CDR3. Per the germline V gene, CDR1 is SGHTA and CDR2 is FQGNSA. V lost 1 base and J lost 2, with 9 bases in between.

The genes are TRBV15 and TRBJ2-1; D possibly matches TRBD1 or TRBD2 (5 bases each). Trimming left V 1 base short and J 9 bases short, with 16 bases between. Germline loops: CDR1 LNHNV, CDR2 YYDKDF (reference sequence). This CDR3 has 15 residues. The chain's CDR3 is CATSRGGARAAEQFF. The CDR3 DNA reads TGTGCCACCAGCAGAGGGGGCGCGAGAGCGGCTGAGCAGTTCTTC.

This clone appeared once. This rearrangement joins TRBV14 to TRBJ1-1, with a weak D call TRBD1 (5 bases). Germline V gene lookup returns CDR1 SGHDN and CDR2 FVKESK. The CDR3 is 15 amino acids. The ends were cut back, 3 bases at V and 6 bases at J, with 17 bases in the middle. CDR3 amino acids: CASSQRVPGTAEAFF. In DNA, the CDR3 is TGTGCCAGCAGCCAGCGGGTCCCGGGGACTGCTGAAGCTTTCTTT.

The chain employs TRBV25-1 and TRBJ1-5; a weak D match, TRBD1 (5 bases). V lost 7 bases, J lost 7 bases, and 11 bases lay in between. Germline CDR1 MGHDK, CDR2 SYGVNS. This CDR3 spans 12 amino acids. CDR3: CASTSGRQPQHF. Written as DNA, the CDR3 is TGTGCCAGCACTTCAGGGAGACAGCCCCAGCATTTT. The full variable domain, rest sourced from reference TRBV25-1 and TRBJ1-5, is EADIYQTPRYLVIGTGKKITLECSQTMGHDKMYWYQQDPGMELHLIHYSYGVNSTEKGDLSSESTVSRIRTEHFPLTLESARPSHTSQYLCASTSGRQPQHFGDGTRLSIL.

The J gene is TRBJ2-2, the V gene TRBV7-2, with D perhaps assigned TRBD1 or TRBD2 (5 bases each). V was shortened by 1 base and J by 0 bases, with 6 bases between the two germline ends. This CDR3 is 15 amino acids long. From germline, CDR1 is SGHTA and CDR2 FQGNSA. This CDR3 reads CASSLGGSNTGELFF. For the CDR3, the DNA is TGTGCCAGCAGCTTAGGGGGGTCGAACACCGGGGAGCTGTTTTTT.

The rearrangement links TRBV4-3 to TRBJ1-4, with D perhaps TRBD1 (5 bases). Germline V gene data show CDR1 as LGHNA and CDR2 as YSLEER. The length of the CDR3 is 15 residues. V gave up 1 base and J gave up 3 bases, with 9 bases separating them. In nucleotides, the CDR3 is TGCGCCAGCAGCCAAGTCTCACAGGCTAATGAAAAACTGTTTTTT. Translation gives CASSQVSQANEKLFF.